The 17 T cell receptor beta chains below were found in one sample sequenced in a study of blood T cell repertoires in COVID-19. Sequencing used immunoSEQ multiplex PCR; TCRdb keeps in-frame clones, though not all of them. This sample has around 120,000 clones, with more than 60% found just once. Source material: peripheral blood. The receptors were gathered from a woman aged 65 to 85 with acute or convalescent COVID-19.

CDR3 region: CASSLVGGETDTQYF. CDR3 sequence (DNA): TGCGCCAGCAGCTTGGTTGGGGGCGAGACAGATACGCAGTATTTT. This chain connects TRBV5-1 to TRBJ2-3, with TRBD1 as a possible D gene (6 bases). Germline V gene data show CDR1 as SGHRS and CDR2 as YFSETQ. The CDR3 totals 15 residues. Trimming removed 0 bases from V and 3 bases from J, with 11 bases in between.

DNA for the CDR3: TGTGCCAGCAGTCAGGACAGGGTTCACTGGGAGCAGTACTTC. Its translation is CASSQDRVHWEQYF. This chain uses TRBV3-1 (or the pseudogene TRBV3-2) with TRBJ2-7; TRBD1 aligns across 8 bases. The CDR3 totals 14 residues. The germline V gene encodes CDR1 LGHDT and CDR2 YNNKEL (reference sequence). Germline trimming cut 6 bases from V and 7 bases from J; bases unmatched to any gene: 11.

The chain has TRBV28 and TRBJ1-2, with D uncertain. Germline CDR1 is MDHEN and CDR2 is SYDVKM. The V and J ends lost 6 bases and 4 bases respectively, with 9 bases between them. The CDR3 totals 12 residues. The CDR3 reads CASSPGFYGYTF. The CDR3 DNA is TGTGCCAGCAGCCCGGGGTTCTATGGCTACACCTTC.

This chain uses TRBV3-1 (or the pseudogene TRBV3-2) with TRBJ1-4; no clear D. CDR3 length equals 12 residues. V lost 1 base, J lost 8 bases, and 5 bases lay in between. Per germline, CDR1 LGHDT and CDR2 YNNKEL (reference sequence). The CDR3 region has the DNA TGTGCCAGCAGCCAAGGGCGGGAAAAACTGTTTTTT. As protein: CASSQGREKLFF.

This clone was counted between two and nine times. V is TRBV4-3 and J is TRBJ2-7; TRBD2 is a possible D gene (6 bases). Germline CDR1 is LGHNA and CDR2 is YSLEER. The CDR3 is made up of 13 amino acids. The V and J ends lost 5 bases and 6 bases respectively, with 14 bases between them. The CDR3 DNA reads as TGCGCCAGCAGCTTGACGGGAGTTGGCGAGCAGTACTTC. This translates into CASSLTGVGEQYF.

This clone was observed at least ten times. CDR3 protein: CASSPRGGRTNEKLFF. CDR3 coding DNA: TGTGCCAGCTCACCACGGGGAGGCAGAACTAATGAAAAACTGTTTTTT. V usage is TRBV18 and J usage is TRBJ1-4; D is ambiguous. This CDR3 has 16 residues. V dropped 1 base and J dropped 1 base, with 10 bases sitting between them. Germline assignment: CDR1 KGHSH and CDR2 LQKENI.

The chain is built from TRBV18 and TRBJ2-1; 8 bases align to TRBD2. J gave up 9 bases and V 3 bases, and 7 bases lay outside the gene matches. Per the germline V gene, CDR1 is KGHSH and CDR2 is LQKENI. The length of the CDR3 is 14 residues. The CDR3 DNA sequence: TGTGCCAGCTCACCTTATAGCGGGATTGGTGAGCAGTTCTTC. It is translated as CASSPYSGIGEQFF.

V gene TRBV6-1 combines with J gene TRBJ2-1; D might be TRBD2 (6 bases). The germline V and J ends were trimmed by 0 bases and 10 bases, with 10 bases remaining between them. CDR3 length equals 13 residues. Germline loops: CDR1 MNHNS, CDR2 SASEGT. CDR3 amino acids: CASSEAAEGEQFF. The CDR3, as DNA: TGTGCCAGCAGTGAAGCGGCGGAGGGGGAGCAGTTCTTC.

This chain links TRBV19 with TRBJ1-1; a possible D gene is TRBD1 (6 bases). Trimming cost V 10 bases and J 1 base, with 10 bases left between them. CDR1 is LNHDA and CDR2 is SQIVND in the germline V gene (reference sequence). There are 12 residues in the CDR3. As DNA, the CDR3 is TGTGCCACGGGCAGGGGGAACACTGAAGCTTTCTTT. Its translation is CATGRGNTEAFF.

A few counts support this clone. The rearrangement joins TRBV30 to TRBJ2-7, with D tentatively TRBD2 (5 bases). The CDR3 length is 15 residues. Germline V lookup: CDR1 GTSNPN, CDR2 SVGIG (reference sequence). Trimming took 2 bases from V and 0 from J, leaving 14 bases between them. CDR3 protein: CAWSTPAGLSYEQYF. For the CDR3, the DNA is TGTGCCTGGAGTACCCCGGCAGGACTCTCCTACGAGCAGTACTTC.

This chain connects TRBV9 to TRBJ2-3, with 13 positions matching TRBD2. This CDR3 spans 16 amino acids. V lost 4 bases to trimming and J lost 5 bases; unmatched junction nucleotides: 7. Germline V gives CDR1 SGDLS, CDR2 YYNGEE. Here the CDR3 DNA reads TGTGCCAGCAGCAATGGACTAGCGGGGGCCGAAGATACGCAGTATTTT. Its protein is CASSNGLAGAEDTQYF.

The chain joins TRBV6-5 to TRBJ2-1, with 13 positions matching TRBD2. Looked up from germline, CDR1 is MNHEY and CDR2 is SVGAGI. V was pared by 8 bases and J by 6 bases, with 4 bases of the junction left unmatched. CDR3 length: 14 amino acids. CDR3 in DNA: TGTGCCAGCTGCGGGACTAGCGGGGTCAATGAGCAGTTCTTC. Amino acids: CASCGTSGVNEQFF.

The rearrangement uses TRBV5-4 and TRBJ2-5; D gene uncertain. The germline gives CDR1 SGHNT, CDR2 YYREEE (reference sequence). Trimming took off 0 bases at V and 1 base at J, with 10 bases between the two ends. The CDR3 sequence is 15 residues long. The DNA of the CDR3 is TGTGCCAGCAGCTTGGACAGCCCTATCCAAGAGACCCAGTACTTC. Amino acid sequence: CASSLDSPIQETQYF.

The chain uses TRBV29-1 and TRBJ2-1; 7 bases are shared with TRBD2. With 7 bases clipped from V and 2 bases from J, the junction kept 8 bases outside the gene matches. CDR1 is SQVTM and CDR2 is ANQGSEA in the germline V gene. CDR3 length equals 14 residues. CDR3 sequence: CSAAGDKAYNEQFF. The CDR3 DNA follows: TGCAGCGCTGCGGGGGATAAAGCCTACAATGAGCAGTTCTTC.

The rearrangement links TRBV10-1 to TRBJ1-2; 7 bases match TRBD1. Trimming cost V 8 bases and J 8 bases; bases outside gene matches: 8. The CDR3 has 12 amino acids. Per the germline V gene, CDR1 is WNHNN and CDR2 is SYGVQD (reference sequence). The CDR3, as DNA: TGCGCCAGCCTCACAGGGGTGGGAGGCTACACCTTC. Residues: CASLTGVGGYTF.

V gene TRBV6-5 combines with J gene TRBJ2-7; possibly TRBD2 for D (6 bases). V dropped 8 bases and J dropped 3 bases, with 14 bases sitting between them. Germline V gene lookup returns CDR1 MNHEY and CDR2 SVGAGI. The CDR3 has 13 amino acids. DNA of the CDR3: TGTGCCAGCGCCTGGCTGGGGGGCTACGAGCAGTACTTC. Its protein product is CASAWLGGYEQYF.

The rearrangement uses TRBV2 and TRBJ2-1; 8 nucleotides align to TRBD2. From germline, CDR1 is SNHLY and CDR2 FYNNEI. The CDR3 is 15 residues long. V shed 3 bases and J 5 bases; nucleotides not matched to a gene: 6. CDR3 bases: TGTGCCAGCAGTGAGTACAGCGGGAGTGACAATGAGCAGTTCTTC. It translates to CASSEYSGSDNEQFF.